A single sample gave rise to the 13 T cell receptor beta chains below, sequenced in a study of blood T cell repertoires in COVID-19 (dated by TCRdb to about 2020). Libraries were constructed by the immunoSEQ multiplex PCR assay. TCRdb obtained this table from immuneACCESS and retained in-frame rearrangements with V and J assigned. These tables miss some clones; where compared with another copy, unresolved V genes account for less than half of the shortfall, and the remainder is unexplained. This sample comprises 490,000 or so clones, around 85% of them detected only once. Around 7.9% of the sample is held by the ten biggest clonotypes. What was sequenced was PBMCs or T cells enriched from blood (not recorded which). Receptor source: a woman in her fifties or sixties who had recovered from COVID-19.

A note on this clone: Other DNA sequences in this sample translate to the same CDR3. V gene TRBV29-1 combines with J gene TRBJ1-1, with TRBD1 matching over 7 bases. CDR3 length: 13 amino acids. J was trimmed by 1 base and V by 6 bases; bases with no gene match: 5. Looked up from germline, CDR1 is SQVTM and CDR2 is ANQGSEA. The CDR3 nucleotides are TGCAGCGTGGGGCAGGGGGGGAACACTGAAGCTTTCTTT. Amino acid sequence: CSVGQGGNTEAFF.

This clone appeared a single time. The chain has TRBV11-2 and TRBJ2-3, with D maybe TRBD2 (5 bases). The CDR3 has 14 amino acids. CDR1 and CDR2 (germline): SGHAT, FQNNGV. Deletions cut 3 bases from V and 1 base from J, with 8 bases between. The CDR3 sequence: CASSFGRGTDTQYF. DNA of the CDR3: TGTGCCAGCAGCTTCGGGCGGGGCACAGATACGCAGTATTTT.

The V gene is TRBV2, the J gene TRBJ1-4, with D unresolved. Trimming removed 5 bases from V and 4 bases from J, with 14 bases in between. The germline gives CDR1 SNHLY, CDR2 FYNNEI. The CDR3 runs to 15 residues. The chain's CDR3 is CASSLEAAVNEKLFF. CDR3 sequence (DNA): TGTGCCAGCAGTTTAGAGGCAGCGGTTAATGAAAAACTGTTTTTT.

V gene TRBV7-2 combines with J gene TRBJ1-1, with D perhaps matching TRBD1 (5 bases). The CDR3 totals 13 residues. The germline V gene encodes CDR1 SGHTA and CDR2 FQGNSA. The V gene lost 6 bases and the J gene lost 5 bases, with 13 bases spanning the gap. CDR3 protein: CASSSKTVTEAFF. CDR3 nucleotide sequence: TGTGCCAGCAGTTCGAAGACAGTAACTGAAGCTTTCTTT.

The V gene is TRBV11-3, the J gene TRBJ1-2, with D tentatively TRBD1 (5 bases). The V end lost 7 bases, the J end lost 3 bases, and 18 bases lay between the germline ends. The CDR3 is 15 residues long. Germline CDR1 and CDR2: SGHNT and YENEEA. The CDR3 is CASTSLPGEDYGYTF. The CDR3 bases are TGTGCCAGCACGTCCCTTCCGGGGGAAGACTATGGCTACACCTTC.

The genes are TRBV6-4 and TRBJ1-1, with a tentative D call TRBD1 (5 bases). Deletions cut 7 bases from V and 3 bases from J, with 12 bases between. The germline V gene has CDR1 MRHNA and CDR2 SNTAGT. The CDR3 sequence is 13 residues long. The CDR3 DNA reads TGTGCCAGCAAAGGGGCGGGGGACACTGAAGCTTTCTTT. Translating it yields CASKGAGDTEAFF.

The V call is TRBV6-6, the J call TRBJ1-2; possibly TRBD1 for D (6 bases). Trimming stripped 6 bases from V and 0 bases from J, with 17 bases between. Germline V gives CDR1 MNHNY, CDR2 SVGAGI (reference sequence). The CDR3 loop spans 16 amino acids. The CDR3 DNA reads as TGTGCCAGCAGCCCATCCGGGGGGGGCCCTAACTATGGCTACACCTTC. This codes for CASSPSGGGPNYGYTF.

The chain couples TRBV7-2 to TRBJ2-7; 7 positions agree with TRBD1. The germline V gene encodes CDR1 SGHTA and CDR2 FQGNSA. After removal of 4 bases from V and 3 bases from J, the junction contained 6 bases not matched to a gene. This CDR3 is built from 14 residues. CDR3 amino acids: CASSSPGQFYEQYV. As DNA, the CDR3 is TGTGCCAGCAGCTCCCCGGGACAGTTCTACGAGCAGTACGTC.

The chain recombines TRBV6-1 with TRBJ1-1, with D uncertain. Per the germline V gene, CDR1 is MNHNS and CDR2 is SASEGT. This CDR3 has 13 amino acids. V gave up 2 bases and J gave up 6 bases, with 10 bases separating them. The DNA of the CDR3 is TGTGCCAGCAGTGAATTATCGAGATCTGAAGCTTTCTTT. Translating it yields CASSELSRSEAFF.

The chain employs TRBV7-2 and TRBJ2-1, with 9 positions matching TRBD2. CDR1 is SGHTA, CDR2 FQGNSA, per germline. The CDR3 runs 16 residues. After removal of 5 bases from V and 4 bases from J, the junction contained 9 bases not matched to a gene. The chain's CDR3 is CASSPRGGLGYNEQFF. CDR3 DNA: TGTGCCAGCAGCCCGCGGGGGGGCCTCGGGTACAATGAGCAGTTCTTC.

The genes are TRBV9 and TRBJ2-3; 9 nucleotides line up with TRBD1. The ends lost 2 bases at V and 1 base at J; junction bases unmatched: 2. CDR3 length: 15 residues. Germline CDR1 reads SGDLS; CDR2 reads YYNGEE. The CDR3 DNA sequence: TGTGCCAGCAGCGTGTGGACAGGGGGCACAGATACGCAGTATTTT. As protein: CASSVWTGGTDTQYF.

On this clone itself: This same CDR3 is encoded by further DNA sequences in the sample. V is TRBV18 and J is TRBJ2-2; 7 positions agree with TRBD1. V was clipped by 0 bases and J by 3 bases; unmatched bases: 4. Germline CDR1 reads KGHSH; CDR2 reads LQKENI. The CDR3 has 16 residues. The DNA of the CDR3 is TGTGCCAGCTCACCACCGACAGGGTCCTACACCGGGGAGCTGTTTTTT. Translated, it gives CASSPPTGSYTGELFF.

The table lists this clone with a count of one. The chain combines TRBV3-1 (or the pseudogene TRBV3-2) with TRBJ1-5; D is possibly TRBD1 (5 bases). The CDR3 loop spans 15 amino acids. The germline V gene encodes CDR1 LGHDT and CDR2 YNNKEL (reference sequence). Trimming removed 0 bases from V and 4 bases from J, with 10 bases in between. The CDR3: CASSQDAAGNQPQHF. The CDR3, as DNA: TGTGCCAGCAGCCAAGATGCCGCAGGGAATCAGCCCCAGCATTTT.